This T cell receptor beta chain was retrieved from a study of cytomegalovirus exposure and HLA in healthy donors. Whole-study findings and limits: Follow-up analysis later connected one missense variant in DCLRE1C with trimming of TCR beta V- and J-genes. It was only CMV serostatus that was available as immune exposure information.

This CDR3 is 15 amino acids long. The germline CDR1 and CDR2 sequences are SNHLY and FYNNEI. Trimming removed 6 bases from V and 3 bases from J; junction bases left unmatched: 10. PCR primers comprised 60 Vbeta and 13 Jbeta primers. Measured with immunoSEQ multiplex PCR; TCRdb has only the in-frame clones, and not every one. The sample consists of 90,000 to 100,000 clones, around 77% of them appearing once. Notes on this clone: Its target is unknown.

The material sequenced was PBMCs. This receptor was taken from a woman aged 55-69 years in good health and CMV-seropositive. The V call is TRBV2, the J call TRBJ2-5; 7 bases align to TRBD1. The CDR3 DNA reads as TGTGCCAGCAGGCCGGGACAGTTAGTAAAAGAGACCCAGTACTTC. Amino acids: CASRPGQLVKETQYF.